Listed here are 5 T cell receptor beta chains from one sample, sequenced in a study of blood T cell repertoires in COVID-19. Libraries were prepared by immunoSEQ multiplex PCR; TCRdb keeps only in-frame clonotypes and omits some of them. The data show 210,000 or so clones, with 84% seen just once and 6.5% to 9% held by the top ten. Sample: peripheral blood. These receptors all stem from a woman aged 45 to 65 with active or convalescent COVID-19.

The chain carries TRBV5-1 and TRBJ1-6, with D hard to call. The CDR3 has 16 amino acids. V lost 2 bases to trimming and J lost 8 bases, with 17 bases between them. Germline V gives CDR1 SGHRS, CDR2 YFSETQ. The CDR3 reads CASSLRVEAGYSPLHF. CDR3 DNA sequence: TGCGCCAGCAGCTTACGGGTAGAGGCGGGTTATTCACCCCTCCACTTT. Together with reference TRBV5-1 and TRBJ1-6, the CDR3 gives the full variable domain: KAGVTQTPRYLIKTRGQQVTLSCSPISGHRSVSWYQQTPGQGLQFLFEYFSETQRNKGNFPGRFSGRQFSNSRSEMNVSTLELGDSALYLCASSLRVEAGYSPLHFGNGTRLTVT.

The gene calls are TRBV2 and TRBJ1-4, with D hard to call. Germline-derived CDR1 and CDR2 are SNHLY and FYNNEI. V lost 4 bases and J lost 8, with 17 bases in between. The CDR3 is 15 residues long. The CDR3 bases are TGTGCCAGCAGTGTTAGTCGCGGAGTTTGGGAAAAACTGTTTTTT. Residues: CASSVSRGVWEKLFF.

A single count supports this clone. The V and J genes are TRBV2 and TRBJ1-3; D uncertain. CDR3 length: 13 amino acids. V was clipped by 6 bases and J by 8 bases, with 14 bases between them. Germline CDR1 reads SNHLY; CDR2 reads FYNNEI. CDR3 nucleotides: TGTGCCAGCAGCCCCCGGAAGGCGGACACCATATATTTT. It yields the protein CASSPRKADTIYF.

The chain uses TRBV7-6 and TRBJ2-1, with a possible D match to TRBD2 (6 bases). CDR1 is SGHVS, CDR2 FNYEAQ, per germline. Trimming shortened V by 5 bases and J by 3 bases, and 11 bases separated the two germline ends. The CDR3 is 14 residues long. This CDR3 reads CASSEKAGYNEQFF. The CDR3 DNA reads TGTGCCAGCAGCGAGAAAGCGGGCTACAATGAGCAGTTCTTC.

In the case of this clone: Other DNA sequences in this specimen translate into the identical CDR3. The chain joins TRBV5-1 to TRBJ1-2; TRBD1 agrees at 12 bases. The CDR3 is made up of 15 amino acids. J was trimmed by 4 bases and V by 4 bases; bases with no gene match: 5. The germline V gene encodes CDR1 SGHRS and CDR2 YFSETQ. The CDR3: CASSPGTGGGYGYTF. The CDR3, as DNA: TGCGCCAGCAGCCCAGGGACAGGGGGCGGCTATGGCTACACCTTC.